These T cell receptor beta chains were read from a single sample in a study of T cell responses to AZD1222 COVID-19 vaccine. Data came from immunoSEQ multiplex PCR; TCRdb stores just in-frame clones and leaves some out. Among 80,000 to 95,000 clones, roughly 94% were seen once, and the ten largest hold 5.2%. Source: peripheral blood, taken on day 0 of AZD1222 vaccination. These receptors all stem from an adult in good health. Both conserved end residues are part of each CDR3. The D gene is left open where the match is weak. Only part of the rows carry a size: once, few, many, or a class if the clone is expanded.

-	TRBV19	14	TRBJ2-7	TRBD1	CASSRGQGSYEQYF	TGTGCCAGTAGTAGGGGACAGGGAAGCTACGAGCAGTACTTC
-	TRBV18	12	TRBJ1-6	-	CASSGVNSPLHF	TGTGCCAGCTCAGGGGTCAATTCACCCCTCCACTTT
-	TRBV27	13	TRBJ2-7	-	CASSHNPRYEQYF	TGTGCCAGCAGCCACAATCCCCGCTACGAGCAGTACTTC
-	TRBV27	15	TRBJ2-1	TRBD1	CASSFFGQGGNEQFF	TGTGCCAGCAGTTTCTTCGGACAGGGGGGGAATGAGCAGTTCTTC
-	TRBV7-9	14	TRBJ2-2	-	CASSEDSLTGELFF	TGTGCCAGCAGCGAGGACTCACTCACCGGGGAGCTGTTTTTT
once	TRBV3-1/TRBV3-2	13	TRBJ1-1	-	CASSQETGGAAFF	TGTGCCAGCAGCCAAGAGACGGGAGGGGCGGCTTTCTTT
-	TRBV15	13	TRBJ2-1	-	CATSRSTYNEQFF	TGTGCCACCAGCCGTTCTACCTACAATGAGCAGTTCTTC
-	TRBV6-2/TRBV6-3	14	TRBJ2-1	-	CASSYSGRYNEQFF	TGTGCCAGCAGTTACTCGGGCAGGTACAATGAGCAGTTCTTC
-	TRBV7-3	15	TRBJ1-1	-	CASSLRGQLNTEAFF	TGTGCCAGCAGCTTAAGGGGACAACTTAACACTGAAGCTTTCTTT
-	TRBV5-1	15	TRBJ2-5	TRBD1	CASSLQGVLQETQYF	TGCGCCAGCAGCTTACAGGGGGTGTTGCAAGAGACCCAGTACTTC
-	TRBV7-2	15	TRBJ1-1	-	CASSLVARGITEAFF	TGTGCCAGCAGCTTAGTCGCCAGGGGAATCACTGAAGCTTTCTTT
-	TRBV6-2/TRBV6-3	16	TRBJ1-1	TRBD1	CASSSRQGARPTEAFF	TGTGCCAGCAGTTCACGACAGGGGGCGCGACCTACTGAAGCTTTCTTT
-	TRBV5-1	18	TRBJ2-2	TRBD1	CASSPGQGTNTNTGELFF	TGCGCCAGCAGCCCAGGACAGGGTACCAACACGAACACCGGGGAGCTGTTTTTT
-	TRBV5-1	15	TRBJ2-3	TRBD2	CASSPLGGGTDTQYF	TGCGCCAGCAGCCCCCTGGGGGGGGGCACAGATACGCAGTATTTT
-	TRBV24-1	15	TRBJ2-7	TRBD2	CATSDPSGRPWEQYF	TGTGCCACCAGTGACCCCAGCGGGAGGCCCTGGGAGCAGTACTTC
-	TRBV19	14	TRBJ2-7	-	CASSIRRETYEQYF	TGTGCCAGTAGTATCCGCAGGGAAACCTACGAGCAGTACTTC
-	TRBV2	12	TRBJ2-1	-	CASTQGFSEQFF	TGTGCCAGCACCCAGGGTTTCAGTGAGCAGTTCTTC
-	TRBV6-2/TRBV6-3	17	TRBJ1-5	TRBD1	CASSYSGGQGSNQPQHF	TGTGCCAGCAGTTACTCGGGGGGACAGGGATCGAATCAGCCCCAGCATTTT
-	TRBV19	14	TRBJ2-1	-	CASEPTFSYNEQFF	TGTGCCAGTGAGCCGACATTCTCCTACAATGAGCAGTTCTTC
-	TRBV19	17	TRBJ2-7	TRBD2	CASSIGGQREARYEQYF	TGTGCCAGTAGTATAGGGGGACAGCGGGAGGCTCGCTACGAGCAGTACTTC
-	TRBV28	18	TRBJ1-1	TRBD1	CASSLGHTRDRVKAEAFF	TGTGCCAGCAGTTTGGGCCACACTCGGGACAGGGTCAAGGCTGAAGCTTTCTTT
-	TRBV18	17	TRBJ2-3	-	CASSPLKGRTSTDTQYF	TGTGCCAGCTCACCACTGAAGGGAAGAACTAGCACAGATACGCAGTATTTT
-	TRBV7-2	14	TRBJ1-4	TRBD1	CASSSGTANEKLFF	TGTGCCAGCAGCTCAGGGACAGCTAATGAAAAACTGTTTTTT
-	TRBV6-6	15	TRBJ2-3	-	CASSPESRDTDTQYF	TGTGCCAGCAGTCCCGAAAGTCGGGACACAGATACGCAGTATTTT
-	TRBV6-5	13	TRBJ1-1	TRBD1	CASTVGTGSEAFF	TGTGCCAGCACCGTAGGGACAGGGAGTGAAGCTTTCTTT
-	TRBV18	14	TRBJ2-1	-	CASYPGASMTEQFF	TGTGCCAGCTACCCGGGAGCCAGTATGACTGAGCAGTTCTTC
once	TRBV3-1/TRBV3-2	13	TRBJ2-3	-	CASSQPGADTQYF	TGTGCCAGCAGCCAGCCCGGCGCAGATACGCAGTATTTT
-	TRBV6-5	15	TRBJ1-2	TRBD1	CASSSSGGANYGYTF	TGTGCCAGCAGTTCCTCAGGGGGCGCCAACTATGGCTACACCTTC
once	TRBV6-5	13	TRBJ2-1	TRBD2	CASSYGGRNEQFF	TGTGCCAGCAGTTACGGCGGGAGGAATGAGCAGTTCTTC
-	TRBV7-2	15	TRBJ1-5	-	CASSPEANSNQPQHF	TGTGCCAGCAGCCCAGAAGCGAATAGCAATCAGCCCCAGCATTTT
-	TRBV29-1	14	TRBJ1-2	-	CSVEEGIANYGYTF	TGCAGCGTTGAAGAAGGCATCGCTAACTATGGCTACACCTTC
-	TRBV18	16	TRBJ2-1	-	CASSSNSVSSYNEQFF	TGTGCCAGCTCATCAAATAGCGTGAGCTCCTACAATGAGCAGTTCTTC
-	TRBV4-1	11	TRBJ2-7	-	CASSQGNEQYF	TGCGCCAGCAGCCAAGGGAACGAGCAGTACTTC
once	TRBV28	14	TRBJ2-7	TRBD1	CASSPGQRFHEQYF	TGTGCCAGCAGTCCGGGACAGAGGTTTCACGAGCAGTACTTC
-	TRBV28	13	TRBJ1-5	TRBD1	CATRTGNNQPQHF	TGTGCCACAAGGACAGGGAACAATCAGCCCCAGCATTTT